The 32 T cell receptor beta chains below were found in one sample sequenced in a study of blood T cell repertoires in COVID-19. Repertoires were generated with immunoSEQ multiplex PCR, while TCRdb's copy carries only in-frame clones and drops some. This sample has more than 150,000 clones, with 94% found just once. Input material: peripheral blood. These receptors were collected from a man aged 25-45 years with COVID-19, enrolled during active disease.

This chain joins TRBV4-1 and TRBJ2-2; no clear D gene. Germline V CDR1 and CDR2: MGHRA, YSYEKL. The ends were cut back, 3 bases at V and 7 bases at J, with 3 bases in the middle. The CDR3 covers 11 residues. This CDR3 reads CASSHRGELFF. The CDR3 DNA sequence: TGCGCCAGCAGCCACCGCGGGGAGCTGTTTTTT.

The CDR3 protein is CASCDTSNQPQHF. DNA for the CDR3: TGTGCCAGCTGCGACACCAGCAATCAGCCCCAGCATTTT. The chain links TRBV6-1 to TRBJ1-5, with D uncertain. Germline lookup yields CDR1 MNHNS and CDR2 SASEGT. This CDR3 is 13 amino acids long. Trimming took off 8 bases at V and 1 base at J, with 9 bases between the two ends.

The CDR3, as DNA: TGTGCCAGCAGCCAAGATCAAAGATACAGGGGACCCAACACCGGGGAGCTGTTTTTT. It specifies CASSQDQRYRGPNTGELFF. The rearrangement uses TRBV14 and TRBJ2-2, with 7 bases lining up with TRBD1. The CDR3 extends over 19 amino acids. The germline V gene encodes CDR1 SGHDN and CDR2 FVKESK. Trimming removed 0 bases from V and 2 bases from J; junction bases left unmatched: 12.

J is TRBJ2-3 and V is TRBV25-1, with D unclear. The V end lost 0 bases, the J end lost 2 bases, and 6 bases lay between the germline ends. There are 14 residues in the CDR3. Germline-derived CDR1 and CDR2 are MGHDK and SYGVNS. CDR3 loop: CASSEYAYTDTQYF. As DNA, the CDR3 is TGTGCCAGCAGTGAATATGCCTACACAGATACGCAGTATTTT.

This clone was counted only a few times. This chain connects TRBV12-3 or TRBV12-4 to TRBJ1-6; 8 positions match TRBD1. CDR3 length equals 13 residues. After removal of 8 bases from V and 7 bases from J, the junction contained 4 bases not matched to a gene. Written as DNA, the CDR3 is TGTGCCAGCGGCCAGGGGGCCAATTCACCCCTCCACTTT. Translation: CASGQGANSPLHF.

The V gene is TRBV30, the J gene TRBJ2-5; D unclear. In germline, CDR1 is GTSNPN, CDR2 SVGIG (reference sequence). The CDR3 sequence is 15 residues long. Trimming left V 0 bases short and J 2 bases short, with 13 bases between. In DNA, the CDR3 is TGTGCCTGGAGTGTTGGGCAGGCCCCTCAAGAGACCCAGTACTTC. Amino acids: CAWSVGQAPQETQYF.

The chain links TRBV11-2 to TRBJ1-6; 9 bases fit TRBD1. The germline CDR1 and CDR2 sequences are SGHAT and FQNNGV. CDR3 length: 16 residues. V trimming: 5 bases; J trimming: 10 bases; junction bases outside the gene matches: 12. This CDR3 is CASSPDRGRETSPLHF. The CDR3 nucleotides read TGTGCCAGCAGCCCGGACAGGGGACGAGAAACCTCACCCCTCCACTTT.

Only one count was recorded for this clone. V is TRBV9 and J is TRBJ1-2; the D gene is possibly TRBD1 (6 bases). Germline assignment: CDR1 SGDLS and CDR2 YYNGEE. The germline V and J ends were trimmed by 0 bases and 4 bases, with 16 bases remaining between them. The CDR3 has 16 amino acids. CDR3 coding DNA: TGTGCCAGCAGCGTAGGTACAGGGCCGAAATCCTATGGCTACACCTTC. Its protein is CASSVGTGPKSYGYTF.

The rearrangement joins TRBV29-1 to TRBJ2-3, with TRBD2 identical over 9 bases. J gave up 0 bases and V 6 bases, and 7 bases lay outside the gene matches. This CDR3 contains 15 residues. Germline loops: CDR1 SQVTM, CDR2 ANQGSEA. Here the CDR3 reads CSVTKAGGSTDTQYF. As DNA, the CDR3 is TGCAGCGTCACCAAAGCGGGGGGAAGCACAGATACGCAGTATTTT.

This chain connects TRBV15 to TRBJ1-2, with D possibly being TRBD1 (6 bases). The CDR3 covers 15 residues. Trimming removed 0 bases from V and 2 bases from J, with 10 bases in between. Germline loops: CDR1 LNHNV, CDR2 YYDKDF (reference sequence). The CDR3 sequence is CATSRERQVNYGYTF. The CDR3 DNA reads TGTGCCACCAGCAGAGAACGACAGGTCAACTATGGCTACACCTTC.

The rearrangement joins TRBV3-1 (or the pseudogene TRBV3-2) to TRBJ1-1, with TRBD1 as a possible D gene (5 bases). CDR1 LGHDT and CDR2 YNNKEL come from the germline V gene (reference sequence). This CDR3 has 15 amino acids. Trimming pared 5 bases from V and 1 base from J, leaving 14 bases between. CDR3 nucleotide sequence: TGTGCCAGCAGCGGCCGGGACTTACAGAACACTGAAGCTTTCTTT. Translation: CASSGRDLQNTEAFF.

V is TRBV2 and J is TRBJ2-3, with D possibly being TRBD2 (7 bases). The length of the CDR3 is 15 residues. Trimming took 1 base from V and 2 from J, leaving 10 bases between them. Per germline, CDR1 SNHLY and CDR2 FYNNEI. The CDR3, as DNA: TGTGCCAGCAGTGAAGGGCGGGGGCCCACAGATACGCAGTATTTT. It yields the protein CASSEGRGPTDTQYF.

The V call is TRBV7-6, the J call TRBJ1-2; 7 bases are shared with TRBD1. Germline V gene data show CDR1 as SGHVS and CDR2 as FNYEAQ. Germline trimming cut 2 bases from V and 2 bases from J; bases unmatched to any gene: 8. The CDR3 length is 16 residues. This chain's CDR3 is CASSLSPGQTNYGYTF. In DNA, the CDR3 is TGTGCCAGCAGCTTAAGTCCGGGACAGACCAACTATGGCTACACCTTC.

The chain links TRBV18 to TRBJ2-1, with TRBD2 matching over 8 bases. Per the germline V gene, CDR1 is KGHSH and CDR2 is LQKENI. CDR3 length equals 13 residues. The J segment lost 10 bases and the V segment lost 3 bases, leaving 5 bases of the junction unmatched. The CDR3 protein is CASSPGGALEQFF. CDR3 DNA: TGTGCCAGCTCACCCGGGGGGGCCTTGGAGCAGTTCTTC.

The chain joins TRBV7-6 to TRBJ2-6, with D maybe TRBD1 (5 bases). CDR1 is SGHVS, CDR2 FNYEAQ, per germline. Trimming cost V 1 base and J 0 bases, with 10 bases left between them. CDR3 length: 17 amino acids. CDR3 bases: TGTGCCAGCAGCTTAGGGACATCCCCCTCTGGGGCCAACGTCCTGACTTTC. It is translated as CASSLGTSPSGANVLTF.

The J gene is TRBJ1-6, the V gene TRBV5-5; the match to TRBD1 covers 7 bases. Unmatched junction bases numbered 14, after V lost 4 bases and J lost 10 bases. Germline V gene data show CDR1 as SGHKS and CDR2 as YYEKEE (reference sequence). The CDR3 length is 16 residues. The CDR3 nucleotides read TGTGCCAGCAGCCAAACACCGGGACGGACAGGATCACCCCTCCACTTT. It is translated as CASSQTPGRTGSPLHF.

V usage is TRBV4-1 and J usage is TRBJ2-1; 9 bases are a match to TRBD1. Germline CDR1 MGHRA, CDR2 YSYEKL. V shed 1 base, J shed 6 bases, and the junction held 7 bases outside the gene matches. The CDR3 has 16 amino acids. DNA for the CDR3: TGCGCCAGCAGCCAAGGGCCGGGACAGGGTTTCAATGAGCAGTTCTTC. Protein product: CASSQGPGQGFNEQFF.

The chain recombines TRBV27 with TRBJ2-7; the match to TRBD1 covers 8 bases. The ends lost 5 bases at V and 4 bases at J; junction bases unmatched: 7. This CDR3 has 14 residues. Germline V gene sequence: CDR1 MNHEY, CDR2 SMNVEV (reference sequence). The CDR3 here is CASSMTGDRYEQYF. CDR3 nucleotide sequence: TGTGCCAGCAGTATGACAGGGGATCGATACGAGCAGTACTTC.

Points on this clone: The junction differs from germline at one of its ends, possibly a read error. V is TRBV2 and J is TRBJ1-6; TRBD1 might be the D (5 bases). Germline loops: CDR1 SNHLY, CDR2 FYNNEI. The CDR3 contains 14 residues. The CDR3 loop reads CAGRTNSYNSPLHF. Here the CDR3 DNA reads TGTGCCGGCAGGACAAACTCCTATAATTCACCCCTCCACTTT.

This sequence joins TRBV19 and TRBJ1-6; D uncertain. Trimming left V 3 bases short and J 10 bases short, with 22 bases between. Germline V gene sequence: CDR1 LNHDA, CDR2 SQIVND (reference sequence). This CDR3 contains 17 residues. The CDR3 here is CASSISLSRSVGSPLHF. CDR3 nucleotides: TGTGCCAGTAGTATTTCGCTTTCGCGGAGCGTAGGCTCACCCCTCCACTTT.

CDR3 sequence: CASSPTAPGGYTF. The DNA of the CDR3 is TGTGCCAGCAGCCCGACAGCCCCTGGGGGCTACACCTTC. V gene TRBV3-1 (or the pseudogene TRBV3-2) combines with J gene TRBJ1-2; the D gene is possibly TRBD1 (5 bases). The CDR3 is 13 residues long. Germline CDR1 is LGHDT and CDR2 is YNNKEL (reference sequence). The V end lost 4 bases, the J end lost 8 bases, and 14 bases lay between the germline ends.

V is TRBV7-6 and J is TRBJ1-4; D not resolved. Looked up from germline, CDR1 is SGHVS and CDR2 is FNYEAQ. The CDR3 consists of 15 residues. V lost 5 bases to trimming and J lost 1 base, with 11 bases between them. CDR3 sequence: CASSLGGGTNEKLFF. Written as DNA, the CDR3 is TGTGCCAGCAGCCTAGGCGGAGGAACTAATGAAAAACTGTTTTTT.

The V call is TRBV5-6, the J call TRBJ1-1, with TRBD1 matching 8 bases. V dropped 3 bases and J dropped 0; count of bases not matched to a gene: 16. Germline V lookup: CDR1 SGHDT, CDR2 YYEEEE. The CDR3 consists of 19 residues. CDR3 sequence reads: CASSYKTGYDRGLNTEAFF. CDR3 coding DNA: TGTGCCAGCAGCTACAAAACAGGATACGACAGGGGACTGAACACTGAAGCTTTCTTT. Looking up the rest from reference TRBV5-6 and TRBJ1-1 gives the full variable domain: DAGVTQSPTHLIKTRGQQVTLRCSPKSGHDTVSWYQQALGQGPQFIFQYYEEEERQRGNFPDRFSGHQFPNYSSELNVNALLLGDSALYLCASSYKTGYDRGLNTEAFFGQGTRLTVV.

The chain links TRBV15 to TRBJ1-6; D unclear. Trimming removed 3 bases at V and 8 bases at J, with 8 bases between. Germline V gene lookup returns CDR1 LNHNV and CDR2 YYDKDF (reference sequence). This CDR3 is 13 amino acids long. CDR3 coding DNA: TGTGCCACCAGCAGCAAGAGGGATTCACCCCTCCACTTT. This encodes CATSSKRDSPLHF.

This sequence joins TRBV25-1 and TRBJ1-2, with a possible D match to TRBD1 (5 bases). CDR3 size: 17 residues. Trimming stripped 6 bases from V and 3 bases from J, with 23 bases between. CDR1 MGHDK and CDR2 SYGVNS come from the germline V gene. CDR3 sequence (DNA): TGTGCCAGCAGCCGACAGTCCCTGTATATGGCTGACTATGGCTACACCTTC. Its protein product is CASSRQSLYMADYGYTF.

The chain couples TRBV10-3 to TRBJ1-1; D possibly corresponds to TRBD1 (5 bases). The V gene lost 2 bases and the J gene lost 10 bases, with 14 bases spanning the gap. Per germline, CDR1 ENHRY and CDR2 SYGVKD. CDR3 length: 13 amino acids. In nucleotides, the CDR3 is TGTGCCATCAGTGAGGACCGGACGGGGGGAGCTTTCTTT. Amino acids: CAISEDRTGGAFF.

The V gene is TRBV18, the J gene TRBJ2-1, with D unresolved. The V end was cut by 2 bases, the J end by 6 bases, with 8 bases between. The CDR3 spans 13 residues. Germline assignment: CDR1 KGHSH and CDR2 LQKENI. CDR3 residues: CASSPGVGNEQFF. The CDR3, as DNA: TGTGCCAGCTCACCAGGAGTAGGCAATGAGCAGTTCTTC.

The count of this clone is one. The chain recombines TRBV12-5 with TRBJ1-2, with TRBD1 matching 7 bases. The ends lost 2 bases at V and 3 bases at J; junction bases unmatched: 9. The germline gives CDR1 LGHNT, CDR2 FRNRAP. The length of the CDR3 is 16 residues. The CDR3 region is CASGLPQGVVHYGYTF. CDR3 DNA: TGTGCTAGTGGTTTGCCCCAGGGGGTGGTGCACTATGGCTACACCTTC. Supplemented by reference TRBV12-5 and TRBJ1-2, the full variable domain reads DARVTQTPRHKVTEMGQEVTMRCQPILGHNTVFWYRQTMMQGLELLAYFRNRAPLDDSGMPKDRFSAEMPDATLATLKIQPSEPRDSAVYFCASGLPQGVVHYGYTFGSGTRLTVV.

The gene calls are TRBV18 and TRBJ1-3; perhaps TRBD1 as D (5 bases). CDR3 length equals 15 residues. CDR1 KGHSH and CDR2 LQKENI come from the germline V gene. Trimming removed 3 bases from V and 4 bases from J, with 13 bases in between. The chain's CDR3 is CASSPGTLGGNTIYF. The DNA of the CDR3 is TGTGCCAGCTCACCCGGGACTTTGGGAGGAAACACCATATATTTT.

In DNA form, the CDR3 reads TGCGCCAGCAGCTCCGGACCGACCGAGGGCGGCTACACCTTC. Protein product: CASSSGPTEGGYTF. This chain links TRBV5-1 with TRBJ1-2; no reliable D call. The CDR3 has 14 amino acids. Deletions cut 3 bases from V and 8 bases from J, with 17 bases between. Germline V gives CDR1 SGHRS, CDR2 YFSETQ.

This clone was seen a handful of times. The genes are TRBV11-2 and TRBJ1-1, with TRBD1 as a possible D gene (6 bases). Germline values: CDR1 SGHAT, CDR2 FQNNGV. Trimming pared 2 bases from V and 4 bases from J, leaving 14 bases between. The CDR3 is 15 amino acids. CDR3: CASSLPTGPGTEAFF. The CDR3 DNA reads TGTGCCAGCAGCTTACCGACAGGCCCGGGCACTGAAGCTTTCTTT.

The chain carries TRBV5-4 and TRBJ2-6; 8 nucleotides match TRBD2. V trimming: 0 bases; J trimming: 2 bases; junction bases outside the gene matches: 10. The V gene's germline CDR1 is SGHNT and CDR2 YYREEE (reference sequence). The CDR3 extends over 19 amino acids. In DNA, the CDR3 is TGTGCCAGCAGCTTGGAGCCCGGTCGGGGGGGAACTGGGGCCAACGTCCTGACTTTC. Residues: CASSLEPGRGGTGANVLTF.